The 18 T cell receptor beta chains in this list originate from one sample, sequenced in a study of cytomegalovirus exposure and HLA in healthy donors. The PCR made use of 60 Vbeta and 13 Jbeta primers. The method was immunoSEQ multiplex PCR; TCRdb's version includes in-frame clones alone and lacks a portion of them. The repertoire holds about 140,000 clones, 77% seen once, with 1.5% to 2% in the top ten. Sample: PBMCs. The receptors were gathered from a female donor in good health and CMV-seronegative.

The chain recombines TRBV2 with TRBJ2-1, with 10 bases fitting TRBD1. The V gene's germline CDR1 is SNHLY and CDR2 FYNNEI. The CDR3 contains 14 residues. V was pared by 4 bases and J by 8 bases, with 5 bases of the junction left unmatched. CDR3 sequence (DNA): TGTGCCAGCAGTGTAGACAGGGGGCGCGATGAGCAGTTCTTC. Translated: CASSVDRGRDEQFF.

J is TRBJ1-2 and V is TRBV29-1, with D possibly being TRBD1 (6 bases). In germline, CDR1 is SQVTM, CDR2 ANQGSEA. There are 13 residues in the CDR3. Deletions cut 8 bases from V and 7 bases from J, with 20 bases between. The CDR3 reads CSLQRGGPGGYTF. DNA for the CDR3: TGCAGCCTCCAGAGAGGGGGTCCGGGTGGCTACACCTTC.

The genes are TRBV21-1 and TRBJ1-2; whether TRBD1, the table's D call, matches the DNA was not checked. TRBV21-1 is classified as a pseudogene. There are 17 residues in the CDR3. CDR3 DNA sequence: TGTGCCAGCAGCAAAAGGGACAGTCTAGCCCCTAACTATGGCTACACCTTC. Protein product: CASSKRDSLAPNYGYTF.

The rearrangement links TRBV5-1 to TRBJ2-1; D is perhaps TRBD2 (6 bases). The germline V and J ends were trimmed by 2 bases and 6 bases, with 15 bases remaining between them. The CDR3 contains 15 residues. Germline loops: CDR1 SGHRS, CDR2 YFSETQ. Here the CDR3 DNA reads TGCGCCAGCAGCTTCCCCCGGGGAGGACTCAATGAGCAGTTCTTC. Translated, it gives CASSFPRGGLNEQFF.

The genes are TRBV7-5 and TRBJ1-1; TRBD1, the table's D call, was not compared with the DNA. TRBV7-5 is termed a pseudogene. This CDR3 is 15 amino acids long. The CDR3: CARSARTPGDTEAFF. The DNA for the CDR3 is TGTGCCAGAAGCGCCAGGACACCTGGGGACACTGAAGCTTTCTTT.

This sequence joins TRBV7-3 and TRBJ1-1; 9 bases are a match to TRBD1. Germline V gene data show CDR1 as SGHTA and CDR2 as FQGTGA. The CDR3 spans 18 residues. The junction had 11 bases not matched to a gene; V was cut back by 0 bases and J by 3 bases. CDR3 residues: CASSLTILQGAEHTEAFF. The CDR3 nucleotides are TGTGCCAGCAGCTTAACGATCTTACAGGGGGCTGAGCACACTGAAGCTTTCTTT.

This chain links TRBV28 with TRBJ1-2; D remains ambiguous. CDR3 length: 16 residues. The germline gives CDR1 MDHEN, CDR2 SYDVKM. Between the trimmed V and J ends, which lost 2 bases and 0 bases, there was a span of 13 bases. The CDR3 nucleotides read TGTGCCAGCAGTTTAGAGTCGGGGTCGGCTAACTATGGCTACACCTTC. Amino acids: CASSLESGSANYGYTF.

This clone was observed once. Relative to the germline gene, one junction end is altered; a read error may explain this. This chain links TRBV7-9 with TRBJ2-5; TRBD2 agrees at 8 bases. The CDR3 runs 13 residues. The germline V gene encodes CDR1 SEHNR and CDR2 FQNEAQ (reference sequence). CDR3 in DNA: TGTTCCAGCAGCCCGAGCGGGAGCCGGGACCAGTACTTC. It encodes CSSSPSGSRDQYF.

This sequence joins TRBV2 and TRBJ2-1; D unresolved. The CDR3 loop spans 13 amino acids. CDR1 is SNHLY and CDR2 is FYNNEI in the germline V gene. V gave up 3 bases and J gave up 6 bases, with 9 bases separating them. The CDR3 here is CASSDRGRNEQFF. CDR3 sequence (DNA): TGTGCCAGCAGTGATAGAGGTCGCAATGAGCAGTTCTTC.

This chain connects TRBV5-1 to TRBJ2-3, with D possibly TRBD1 on 5 matching bases. The CDR3 has 13 residues. With 2 bases removed from V and 5 bases from J, the gap between germline ends came to 9 bases. Germline CDR1 SGHRS, CDR2 YFSETQ. The CDR3 sequence is CASSFQGEDTQYF. DNA of the CDR3: TGCGCCAGCAGCTTTCAAGGGGAAGATACGCAGTATTTT.

Details on this clone: One end of the junction does not line up with germline, which may come from a read error. The chain employs TRBV6-5 and TRBJ1-2; D is unclear. The germline V gene has CDR1 MNHEY and CDR2 SVGAGI. There are 16 residues in the CDR3. CDR3 coding DNA: TGTGCCAGCAGTTACCCAAGGACCGATAAAGACTATGGCTACCCCTTC. As protein: CASSYPRTDKDYGYPF.

V and J are TRBV2 and TRBJ1-2; no definite D call. Trimming shortened V by 8 bases and J by 5 bases, and 15 bases separated the two germline ends. This CDR3 is built from 13 residues. Germline assignment: CDR1 SNHLY and CDR2 FYNNEI. CDR3 in DNA: TGTGCCAGCTTGAGGGTCATAGGGTATGGCTACACCTTC. Protein sequence: CASLRVIGYGYTF. Drawing the rest from reference TRBV2 and TRBJ1-2, the complete variable domain is EPEVTQTPSHQVTQMGQEVILRCVPISNHLYFYWYRQILGQKVEFLVSFYNNEISEKSEIFDDQFSVERPDGSNFTLKIRSTKLEDSAMYFCASLRVIGYGYTFGSGTRLTVV.

The chain carries TRBV7-8 and TRBJ1-2, with 9 bases lining up with TRBD1. With 5 bases clipped from V and 1 base from J, the junction kept 2 bases outside the gene matches. The germline V gene encodes CDR1 SGHVS and CDR2 FQNEAQ. The CDR3 length is 14 residues. CDR3 protein: CASSPGQGNYGYTF. The CDR3 DNA sequence: TGTGCCAGCAGCCCGGGACAGGGTAACTATGGCTACACCTTC.

The J gene is TRBJ2-3, the V gene TRBV6-4; D is possibly TRBD2 (5 bases). Germline CDR1 MRHNA, CDR2 SNTAGT. V was clipped by 6 bases and J by 8 bases, with 12 bases between them. The CDR3 extends over 12 amino acids. In nucleotides, the CDR3 is TGTGCCAGCAGAGAGGACTTCGGTACGCAGTATTTT. It specifies CASREDFGTQYF.

The V gene is TRBV6-6, the J gene TRBJ1-4; 8 bases align to TRBD1. Germline-derived CDR1 and CDR2 are MNHNY and SVGAGI (reference sequence). The CDR3 extends over 13 amino acids. With 4 bases clipped from V and 9 bases from J, the junction kept 4 bases outside the gene matches. CDR3 in DNA: TGTGCCAGCAGTTCCGGACAGGGACAAAAACTGTTTTTT. It yields the protein CASSSGQGQKLFF.

This chain connects TRBV9 to TRBJ2-1, with 10 bases aligning to TRBD2. V lost 4 bases, J lost 5 bases, and 15 bases stayed unmatched. CDR3 size: 18 residues. Per the germline V gene, CDR1 is SGDLS and CDR2 is YYNGEE. CDR3 DNA: TGTGCCAGCAGCCCCCACTCTCAACTAGCGGGGCCAGACAATGAGCAGTTCTTC. The encoded protein is CASSPHSQLAGPDNEQFF.

This chain joins TRBV19 and TRBJ1-5, with TRBD1 identical over 7 bases. The CDR3 contains 15 residues. Germline lookup yields CDR1 LNHDA and CDR2 SQIVND (reference sequence). After removal of 7 bases from V and 2 bases from J, the junction contained 8 bases not matched to a gene. The DNA for the CDR3 is TGTGCCAGTACCACAGGGGTAGTTGGCAATCAGCCCCAGCATTTT. It is translated as CASTTGVVGNQPQHF. The whole variable domain, filled in from reference TRBV19 and TRBJ1-5, reads DGGITQSPKYLFRKEGQNVTLSCEQNLNHDAMYWYRQDPGQGLRLIYYSQIVNDFQKGDIAEGYSVSREKKESFPLTVTSAQKNPTAFYLCASTTGVVGNQPQHFGDGTRLSIL.

The sample holds one count of this clone. The DNA for the CDR3 is TGTGCCAGCAGCGGTGCTATAAGGGGGCATCAGCCCCAGCATTTT. This codes for CASSGAIRGHQPQHF. The chain couples TRBV5-8 to TRBJ1-5; 7 bases map to TRBD1. The CDR3 has 15 residues. Germline CDR1 SGHTS, CDR2 YDEGEE. V dropped 4 bases and J dropped 5; count of bases not matched to a gene: 9. Full variable domain (outside the CDR3, taken from reference TRBV5-8 and TRBJ1-5): EAGVTQSPTHLIKTRGQQATLRCSPISGHTSVYWYQQALGLGLQFLLWYDEGEERNRGNFPPRFSGRQFPNYSSELNVNALELEDSALYLCASSGAIRGHQPQHFGDGTRLSIL.